A single sample is the source of the 19 T cell receptor beta chains below, sequenced in a study of PD-L1 blockade in urothelial cancer. Sequenced by immunoSEQ multiplex PCR; TCRdb stores in-frame clones only, minus some. The table lists 30,000 to 45,000 clones, 84% of them singletons, with roughly 10% in the top ten. The time point: peripheral blood 6 weeks after treatment start. The input for sequencing was PBMCs, taken around atezolizumab (anti-PD-L1) treatment. Receptor source: a man in his forties with urothelial cancer.

The rearrangement uses TRBV18 and TRBJ1-5, with unresolved D. V was pared by 2 bases and J by 4 bases, with 6 bases between. CDR1 and CDR2 from the germline V gene are KGHSH and LQKENI. The CDR3 sequence is 13 residues long. The CDR3 here is CASSPGENQPQHF. The DNA for the CDR3 is TGTGCCAGCTCACCAGGGGAGAATCAGCCCCAGCATTTT. Together with reference TRBV18 and TRBJ1-5, the CDR3 gives the full variable domain: NAGVMQNPRHLVRRRGQEARLRCSPMKGHSHVYWYRQLPEEGLKFMVYLQKENIIDESGMPKERFSAEFPKEGPSILRIQQVVRGDSAAYFCASSPGENQPQHFGDGTRLSIL.

The chain links TRBV28 to TRBJ2-7; 7 bases fit TRBD1. The CDR3 sequence is 14 residues long. With 9 bases clipped from V and 0 bases from J, the junction kept 8 bases outside the gene matches. Germline V gene data show CDR1 as MDHEN and CDR2 as SYDVKM. In DNA, the CDR3 is TGTGCCAGTTGTACTGGGACAGACTCCTACGAGCAGTACTTC. Residues: CASCTGTDSYEQYF.

The gene calls are TRBV30 and TRBJ2-7, with 9 bases fitting TRBD2. V lost 3 bases, J lost 7 bases, and 7 bases stayed unmatched. In germline, CDR1 is GTSNPN, CDR2 SVGIG (reference sequence). This CDR3 is built from 13 residues. DNA of the CDR3: TGTGCCTGGAGGCTGGCGGGAGGGAGGGAGCAGTACTTC. It encodes CAWRLAGGREQYF.

V is TRBV2 and J is TRBJ1-4; TRBD1 matches at 7 bases. The CDR3 is 11 amino acids. V lost 7 bases and J lost 8; bases outside the gene matches: 1. The germline V gene has CDR1 SNHLY and CDR2 FYNNEI. For the CDR3, the DNA is TGTGCCAGCACCAGGGGGGAAAAACTGTTTTTT. This sequence encodes CASTRGEKLFF.

The chain uses TRBV5-1 and TRBJ1-1, with TRBD1 identical over 7 bases. Unmatched junction bases numbered 4, after V lost 0 bases and J lost 5 bases. This CDR3 has 14 amino acids. CDR1 SGHRS and CDR2 YFSETQ come from the germline V gene. The CDR3 region is CASSLGGGRTEAFF. The CDR3 DNA sequence: TGCGCCAGCAGCTTGGGAGGGGGCCGGACTGAAGCTTTCTTT.

The J gene is TRBJ2-2, the V gene TRBV7-3, with D uncertain. Germline V gives CDR1 SGHTA, CDR2 FQGTGA. Trimming cost V 5 bases and J 1 base, with 14 bases left between them. The length of the CDR3 is 16 residues. CDR3 loop: CASSQTGGGNTGELFF. The CDR3 DNA is TGTGCCAGCAGCCAAACTGGTGGCGGGAACACCGGGGAGCTGTTTTTT.

V is TRBV5-5 and J is TRBJ1-1, with D perhaps TRBD1 (5 bases). The ends were cut back, 0 bases at V and 1 base at J, with 10 bases in the middle. The CDR3 runs to 15 residues. CDR1 and CDR2 (germline): SGHKS, YYEKEE (reference sequence). CDR3 sequence reads: CASSLVLGGNTEAFF. As DNA, the CDR3 is TGTGCCAGCAGCTTGGTTCTGGGGGGGAACACTGAAGCTTTCTTT. The full variable domain, its missing parts supplied by reference TRBV5-5 and TRBJ1-1, is DAGVTQSPTHLIKTRGQQVTLRCSPISGHKSVSWYQQVLGQGPQFIFQYYEKEERGRGNFPDRFSARQFPNYSSELNVNALLLGDSALYLCASSLVLGGNTEAFFGQGTRLTVV.

This clone was observed a single time. V is TRBV6-5 and J is TRBJ1-1; no firm D call. Germline V gives CDR1 MNHEY, CDR2 SVGAGI. There are 15 residues in the CDR3. V gave up 0 bases and J gave up 3 bases, with 11 bases separating them. DNA of the CDR3: TGTGCCAGCAGTTACTCGAATGGAGGGCACACTGAAGCTTTCTTT. Translated: CASSYSNGGHTEAFF.

The chain links TRBV9 to TRBJ2-1, with 10 bases aligning to TRBD1. Germline V gene sequence: CDR1 SGDLS, CDR2 YYNGEE. The V gene end was trimmed by 1 base and the J gene end by 6 bases; junction bases not matched to a gene: 4. The CDR3 is made up of 15 amino acids. CDR3 DNA: TGTGCCAGCAGCGTATTTCGGGACAGGGGCAATGAGCAGTTCTTC. It is translated as CASSVFRDRGNEQFF.

This clone was seen a single time. CDR3 DNA sequence: TGTGCCTGGAGTCCAGGGTTGAACACTGAAGCTTTCTTT. This translates into CAWSPGLNTEAFF. The chain employs TRBV30 and TRBJ1-1; perhaps TRBD1 as D (5 bases). Germline CDR1 is GTSNPN and CDR2 is SVGIG (reference sequence). This CDR3 has 13 amino acids. Trimming removed 2 bases at V and 0 bases at J, with 7 bases between.

V and J are TRBV5-1 and TRBJ2-7; the D is unclear. The length of the CDR3 is 14 residues. Germline V gene sequence: CDR1 SGHRS, CDR2 YFSETQ. The V and J ends lost 2 bases and 1 base respectively, with 10 bases between them. The CDR3 DNA reads TGCGCCAGCAGCTTACCAGGTCCTTCCTACGAGCAGTACTTC. This translates into CASSLPGPSYEQYF.

This chain uses TRBV28 with TRBJ1-2; D possibly corresponds to TRBD1 (6 bases). V was trimmed by 2 bases and J by 2 bases, leaving 9 bases between them. The CDR3 length is 14 residues. CDR1 is MDHEN, CDR2 SYDVKM, per germline. The CDR3 reads CASSLIRGNYGYTF. The DNA for the CDR3 is TGTGCCAGCAGTTTAATCAGGGGCAACTATGGCTACACCTTC.

The rearrangement links TRBV4-1 to TRBJ2-1; TRBD2 matches at 7 bases. CDR1 is MGHRA and CDR2 is YSYEKL in the germline V gene. The J segment lost 8 bases and the V segment lost 1 base, leaving 11 bases of the junction unmatched. The CDR3 is made up of 16 amino acids. CDR3 nucleotides: TGCGCCAGCAGCCAAGGCTTGCCACGACTAGCTGATGAGCAGTTCTTC. This codes for CASSQGLPRLADEQFF.

The chain employs TRBV4-3 and TRBJ2-2; 7 bases are shared with TRBD2. CDR1 and CDR2 (germline): LGHNA, YSLEER. The CDR3 loop spans 16 amino acids. V was pared by 2 bases and J by 4 bases, with 7 bases of the junction left unmatched. CDR3 DNA sequence: TGCGCCAGCAGCCAACGGTGGCGGGAGACCACCGGGGAGCTGTTTTTT. Translating it yields CASSQRWRETTGELFF.

This clone has just one count. CDR3 in amino acids: CASKEFSNTEAFF. DNA for the CDR3: TGTGCCAGTAAGGAGTTTTCGAACACTGAAGCTTTCTTT. This chain joins TRBV19 and TRBJ1-1; D is undetermined. Germline assignment: CDR1 LNHDA and CDR2 SQIVND (reference sequence). V lost 7 bases and J 1 base, leaving 10 bases between the germline ends. The CDR3 runs to 13 residues.

This chain joins TRBV2 and TRBJ1-2; 7 bases match TRBD1. Germline V CDR1 and CDR2: SNHLY, FYNNEI. V trimming: 8 bases; J trimming: 1 base; junction bases outside the gene matches: 1. The CDR3 runs to 12 residues. CDR3 sequence: CASGQVNYGYTF. CDR3 DNA sequence: TGTGCCAGCGGACAGGTTAACTATGGCTACACCTTC.

This chain connects TRBV6-4 to TRBJ2-1; the match to TRBD2 covers 8 bases. Per the germline V gene, CDR1 is MRHNA and CDR2 is SNTAGT. V lost 3 bases and J lost 4; bases outside the gene matches: 5. The CDR3 contains 15 residues. CDR3: CASSETSAFYNEQFF. DNA of the CDR3: TGTGCCAGCAGTGAGACTAGCGCCTTTTACAATGAGCAGTTCTTC.

The chain links TRBV6-6 to TRBJ1-2; the D is unclear. V lost 7 bases and J lost 0, with 15 bases in between. There are 15 residues in the CDR3. CDR1 MNHNY and CDR2 SVGAGI come from the germline V gene (reference sequence). The CDR3 loop is CASMGLVSTNYGYTF. In DNA, the CDR3 is TGTGCCAGCATGGGCCTGGTCTCTACTAACTATGGCTACACCTTC.

The chain is built from TRBV28 and TRBJ2-7; D might be TRBD1 (6 bases). The CDR3 length is 15 residues. Germline CDR1 and CDR2: MDHEN and SYDVKM. Trimming pared 6 bases from V and 2 bases from J, leaving 17 bases between. CDR3 nucleotides: TGTGCCAGCAGAACCAGGGGTTACAATGCCTACGAGCAGTACTTC. Its translation is CASRTRGYNAYEQYF.